The sequence of this T cell receptor beta chain was determined in a study of tumor-infiltrating lymphocytes in primary liver carcinoma. TCR beta cDNA came from roughly 0.45 ug total RNA, primed with a constant-region primer. Amplification in three nested multiplex PCR rounds with slightly modified ARM-PCR gave rise to TCR beta libraries. TRBV1-TRBV30 forward primers and a C-beta reverse primer were used in the first two PCR rounds, which each ran for approximately 11 cycles. A single record per CDR3 protein comes from TCRdb applying MiXCR to the multiplex PCR reads. Found here are fewer than 350,000 distinct CDR3 sequences, roughly 61% of them singletons; the top ten hold under 8%. The source of the blood RNA was unsorted whole blood, and germline DNA was extracted as well. Looked up from germline, CDR1 is SGHAT and CDR2 is FQNNGV. Trimming removed 8 bases at V and 0 bases at J, with 20 bases between. The CDR3 totals 16 residues.

The rearrangement uses TRBV11-2 and TRBJ2-7; D is possibly TRBD1 (6 bases). This TCR derives from a man aged 40-55 years with primary liver carcinoma and hepatitis B virus infection. Source material: peripheral blood. The CDR3 DNA is TGTGCCAGCCGCTCAGACGGGGCAGGGGTCTCCTACGAGCAGTACTTC. This gives the protein CASRSDGAGVSYEQYF.